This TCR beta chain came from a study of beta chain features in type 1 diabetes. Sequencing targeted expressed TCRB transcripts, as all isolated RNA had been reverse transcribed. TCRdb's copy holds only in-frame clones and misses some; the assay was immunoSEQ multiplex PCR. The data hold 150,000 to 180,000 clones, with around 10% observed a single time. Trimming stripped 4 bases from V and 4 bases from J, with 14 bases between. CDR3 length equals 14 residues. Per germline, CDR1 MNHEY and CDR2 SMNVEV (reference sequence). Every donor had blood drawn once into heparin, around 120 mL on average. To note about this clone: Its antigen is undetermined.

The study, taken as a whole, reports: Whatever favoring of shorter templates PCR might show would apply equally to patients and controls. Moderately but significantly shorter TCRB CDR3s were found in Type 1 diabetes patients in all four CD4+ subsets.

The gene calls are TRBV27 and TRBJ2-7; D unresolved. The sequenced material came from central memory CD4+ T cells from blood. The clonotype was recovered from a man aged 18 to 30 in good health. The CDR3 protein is CASSSYPGAYEQYF. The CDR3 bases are TGTGCCAGCAGTTCCTATCCGGGTGCTTACGAGCAGTACTTC.